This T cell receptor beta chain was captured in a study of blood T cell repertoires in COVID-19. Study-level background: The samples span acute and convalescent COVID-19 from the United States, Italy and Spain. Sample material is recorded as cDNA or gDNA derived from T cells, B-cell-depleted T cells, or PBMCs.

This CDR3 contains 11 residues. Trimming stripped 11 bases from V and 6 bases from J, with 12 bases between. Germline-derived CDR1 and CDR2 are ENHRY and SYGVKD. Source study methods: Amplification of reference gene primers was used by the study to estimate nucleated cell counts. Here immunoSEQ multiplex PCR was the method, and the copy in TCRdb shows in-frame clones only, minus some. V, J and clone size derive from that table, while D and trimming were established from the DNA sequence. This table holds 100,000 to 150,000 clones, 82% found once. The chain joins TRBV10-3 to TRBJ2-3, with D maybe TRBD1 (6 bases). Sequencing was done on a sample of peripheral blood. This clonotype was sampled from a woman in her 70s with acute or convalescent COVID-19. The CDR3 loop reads CASQGTDTQYF. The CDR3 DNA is TGTGCCTCTCAGGGGACCGATACGCAGTATTTT.